Presented here are 10 T cell receptor beta chains from one specimen sequenced in a study of early T cells in non-severe SARS-CoV-2 infection. TCRdb analysed the 5' RACE reads with MiXCR anew, one entry per CDR3 protein. Among 60,000 to 65,000 distinct CDR3 sequences listed, around 13% were seen once. Sequenced: whole blood. These receptors were taken from an adult who was a healthcare worker with PCR-confirmed SARS-CoV-2 infection or an uninfected control (not recorded which).

The sample holds a few counts of this clonotype. The rearrangement uses TRBV28 and TRBJ1-1; D unclear. Looked up from germline, CDR1 is MDHEN and CDR2 is SYDVKM. V was trimmed by 3 bases and J by 1 base, leaving 9 bases between them. The length of the CDR3 is 14 residues. The chain's CDR3 is CASSFQTTNTEAFF. In DNA form, the CDR3 reads TGTGCCAGCAGTTTCCAGACGACGAACACTGAAGCTTTCTTT.

The table lists this clonotype with many counts. This rearrangement joins TRBV7-6 to TRBJ2-7, with TRBD2 matching over 7 bases. The CDR3 extends over 15 amino acids. Germline loops: CDR1 SGHVS, CDR2 FNYEAQ. After removal of 1 base from V and 5 bases from J, the junction contained 8 bases not matched to a gene. Here the CDR3 DNA reads TGTGCCAGCAGCTTAGGGTTCGGGAGCGGGAACGAGCAGTACTTC. Translation gives CASSLGFGSGNEQYF.

The chain employs TRBV5-1 and TRBJ2-3; D gene unclear. Looked up from germline, CDR1 is SGHRS and CDR2 is YFSETQ. The CDR3 runs to 14 residues. The ends were cut back, 4 bases at V and 1 base at J, with 10 bases in the middle. The CDR3 reads CASSDPSGTDTQYF. DNA for the CDR3: TGCGCCAGCAGCGATCCCAGCGGCACAGATACGCAGTATTTT.

This clonotype was detected once. Possible read error: a much larger clone is one base away. This chain links TRBV12-3 or TRBV12-4 with TRBJ1-5; D gene unclear. The length of the CDR3 is 12 residues. CDR3 DNA: TGTGCCAGCTCATATAGCGATCAGCCCCAGCATTTT. It codes for CASSYSDQPQHF.

This clonotype was observed many times. The chain employs TRBV15 and TRBJ2-6; possible D gene TRBD2, 5 bases. The CDR3 loop spans 15 amino acids. Germline CDR1 is LNHNV and CDR2 is YYDKDF (reference sequence). Trimming took off 3 bases at V and 4 bases at J, with 10 bases between the two ends. CDR3 nucleotides: TGTGCCACCAGCAGGAGGGATTACGGGGCCAACGTCCTGACTTTC. Its translation: CATSRRDYGANVLTF.

The table lists this clonotype with a few counts. The chain is built from TRBV20-1 and TRBJ1-6, with 8 bases that match TRBD1. The length of the CDR3 is 15 residues. V lost 2 bases, J lost 7 bases, and 7 bases stayed unmatched. CDR1 is DFQATT and CDR2 is SNEGSKA in the germline V gene (reference sequence). The CDR3 is CSARSTDRDNSPLHF. The DNA of the CDR3 is TGCAGTGCTAGATCCACGGACAGGGACAATTCACCCCTCCACTTT.

This clonotype has only a few counts. The V and J genes are TRBV4-1 and TRBJ2-7, with 9 bases that match TRBD1. Per germline, CDR1 MGHRA and CDR2 YSYEKL. The CDR3 spans 15 residues. V was clipped by 1 base and J by 5 bases; unmatched bases: 6. The CDR3 is CASSQVGDRVHEQYF. In nucleotides, the CDR3 is TGCGCCAGCAGCCAAGTTGGGGACAGGGTCCACGAGCAGTACTTC.

The table lists this clonotype with a few counts. This chain joins TRBV2 and TRBJ2-5, with 11 bases fitting TRBD1. V shed 5 bases and J 5 bases; nucleotides not matched to a gene: 1. The CDR3 extends over 13 amino acids. Germline loops: CDR1 SNHLY, CDR2 FYNNEI. This CDR3 reads CASSRTGGETQYF. DNA for the CDR3: TGTGCCAGCAGTCGGACAGGGGGCGAGACCCAGTACTTC.

This chain joins TRBV7-2 and TRBJ1-1; D is undetermined. Trimming removed 5 bases at V and 4 bases at J, with 14 bases between. The CDR3 loop spans 14 amino acids. Germline V lookup: CDR1 SGHTA, CDR2 FQGNSA. CDR3 protein: CASSPERISTEAFF. The DNA of the CDR3 is TGTGCCAGCAGCCCCGAAAGGATAAGCACTGAAGCTTTCTTT.

The V gene is TRBV2, the J gene TRBJ2-5; D possibly matches TRBD1 or TRBD2 (6 bases each). Germline lookup yields CDR1 SNHLY and CDR2 FYNNEI. Deletions cut 7 bases from V and 5 bases from J, with 14 bases between. The CDR3 is made up of 13 amino acids. CDR3 bases: TGTGCCAGCAAGACGGGGGCTGAGGAGACCCAGTACTTC. Protein: CASKTGAEETQYF.